Listed below are T cell receptor beta chains from one sample, sequenced in a study of T-cell reconstitution after alpha-beta-depleted transplantation in children. TCRdb re-derived calls from the PCR reads in MiXCR, one entry per CDR3 protein. The sample lists approximately 230,000 distinct CDR3 sequences; more than 20% were seen once. Sequencing used PBMCs, mostly from graft donor cells, obtained 360 days after TCRalphabeta/CD19-depleted stem cell transplant. These receptors originate from a female patient aged 2-9 years who had a stem cell transplant for congenital amegakaryocytic thrombocytopenia, so the T cells may come from the graft donor. The CDR3 runs from the conserved cysteine through the conserved F or W. D genes are given only for firm matches. Some rows have no size entry. The others give once, few or many, or a class for an expanded clone.

v_gene: TRBV5-1; j_gene: TRBJ2-1; abundance: many; d_gene: TRBD1; CDR3aa: CASSLAKGDRSYNEQFF; CDR3nt: TGCGCCAGCAGCTTGGCCAAGGGGGACAGATCCTACAATGAGCAGTTCTTC
v_gene: TRBV4-3; j_gene: TRBJ2-7; abundance: NA; d_gene: NA; CDR3aa: CASSPNPSTALNGYEQYF; CDR3nt: TGCGCCAGCAGCCCAAACCCCTCGACGGCACTGAACGGCTACGAGCAGTACTTC
v_gene: TRBV28; j_gene: TRBJ2-1; abundance: NA; d_gene: NA; CDR3aa: CASTPKAPSYNEQFF; CDR3nt: TGTGCCAGCACTCCGAAAGCTCCCTCCTACAATGAGCAGTTCTTC
v_gene: TRBV4-2; j_gene: TRBJ2-3; abundance: many; d_gene: NA; CDR3aa: CASSVEGVADTQYF; CDR3nt: TGTGCCAGCAGCGTCGAGGGAGTAGCAGATACGCAGTATTTT
v_gene: TRBV25-1; j_gene: TRBJ1-1; abundance: few; d_gene: NA; CDR3aa: CASSDGGTEAFF; CDR3nt: TGTGCCAGCAGTGATGGGGGCACTGAAGCTTTCTTT
v_gene: TRBV28; j_gene: TRBJ1-3; abundance: few; d_gene: NA; CDR3aa: CASSPFIQVNGNTIYF; CDR3nt: TGTGCCAGCAGTCCATTCATACAGGTGAACGGAAACACCATATATTTT
v_gene: TRBV4-1; j_gene: TRBJ2-7; abundance: NA; d_gene: TRBD1; CDR3aa: CASSQPGQGIYEQYF; CDR3nt: TGCGCCAGCAGCCAACCGGGACAGGGGATTTACGAGCAGTACTTC
v_gene: TRBV5-1; j_gene: TRBJ2-2; abundance: NA; d_gene: NA; CDR3aa: CAGKIPETGELFF; CDR3nt: TGCGCCGGCAAAATCCCGGAGACCGGGGAGCTGTTTTTT
v_gene: TRBV5-4; j_gene: TRBJ1-1; abundance: NA; d_gene: TRBD1; CDR3aa: CASSLAGVGTGGPMARMNTEAFF; CDR3nt: TGTGCCAGCAGCTTGGCCGGGGTAGGGACAGGGGGCCCTATGGCCCGAATGAACACTGAAGCTTTCTTT
v_gene: TRBV29-1; j_gene: TRBJ2-1; abundance: many; d_gene: NA; CDR3aa: CSVPRQSDNEQFF; CDR3nt: TGCAGCGTGCCCAGACAGAGCGACAATGAGCAGTTCTTC
v_gene: TRBV12-3/TRBV12-4; j_gene: TRBJ2-4; abundance: few; d_gene: TRBD1; CDR3aa: CASSLGQGKNIQYF; CDR3nt: TGTGCCAGCAGTTTGGGACAGGGAAAAAACATTCAGTACTTC
v_gene: TRBV12-3/TRBV12-4; j_gene: TRBJ2-4; abundance: many; d_gene: TRBD1; CDR3aa: CASSPGTVLAKNIQYF; CDR3nt: TGTGCCAGCAGCCCCGGGACAGTACTAGCCAAAAACATTCAGTACTTC
v_gene: TRBV20-1; j_gene: TRBJ2-3; abundance: few; d_gene: TRBD2; CDR3aa: CSALLAGGPGTDTQYF; CDR3nt: TGCAGTGCGTTGCTAGCGGGAGGGCCTGGCACAGATACGCAGTATTTT
v_gene: TRBV28; j_gene: TRBJ1-5; abundance: few; d_gene: NA; CDR3aa: CASSLSPQHF; CDR3nt: TGTGCCAGCAGCCTTTCTCCCCAGCATTTT
v_gene: TRBV5-1; j_gene: TRBJ2-5; abundance: NA; d_gene: TRBD2; CDR3aa: CASRLGLAGAQETQYF; CDR3nt: TGCGCCAGCAGATTGGGGCTAGCGGGGGCACAAGAGACCCAGTACTTC
v_gene: TRBV5-1; j_gene: TRBJ1-1; abundance: NA; d_gene: NA; CDR3aa: CASSPLYDTNTEAFF; CDR3nt: TGCGCCAGCAGCCCCCTATATGACACGAACACTGAAGCTTTCTTT
v_gene: TRBV4-1; j_gene: TRBJ1-1; abundance: NA; d_gene: NA; CDR3aa: CASSHPGMNTEAFF; CDR3nt: TGCGCCAGCAGCCATCCAGGGATGAACACTGAAGCTTTCTTT
v_gene: TRBV9; j_gene: TRBJ2-3; abundance: many; d_gene: NA; CDR3aa: CASSVVGGTDTQYF; CDR3nt: TGTGCCAGCAGCGTAGTCGGGGGCACAGATACGCAGTATTTT
v_gene: TRBV20-1; j_gene: TRBJ2-7; abundance: few; d_gene: NA; CDR3aa: CSARDPSQQSPYEQYF; CDR3nt: TGCAGTGCTAGAGATCCATCCCAACAGAGCCCCTACGAGCAGTACTTC
v_gene: TRBV28; j_gene: TRBJ2-1; abundance: NA; d_gene: NA; CDR3aa: CASSLFGTGSYNEQFF; CDR3nt: TGTGCCAGCAGTTTATTCGGGACGGGTTCCTACAATGAGCAGTTCTTC
v_gene: TRBV28; j_gene: TRBJ1-6; abundance: NA; d_gene: NA; CDR3aa: CASSFPGNSPLHF; CDR3nt: TGTGCCAGCAGTTTCCCCGGTAATTCACCCCTCCACTTT
v_gene: TRBV7-2; j_gene: TRBJ2-2; abundance: few; d_gene: NA; CDR3aa: CASSLRATGELFF; CDR3nt: TGTGCCAGCAGCTTAAGAGCTACCGGGGAGCTGTTTTTT
v_gene: TRBV6-2/TRBV6-3; j_gene: TRBJ2-7; abundance: NA; d_gene: NA; CDR3aa: CASSYEQGLSYEQYF; CDR3nt: TGTGCCAGCAGTTACGAACAGGGCCTGTCCTACGAGCAGTACTTC
v_gene: TRBV12-3/TRBV12-4; j_gene: TRBJ1-3; abundance: NA; d_gene: NA; CDR3aa: CASSLSGDGNTIYF; CDR3nt: TGTGCCAGCAGTTTATCAGGAGACGGAAACACCATATATTTT
v_gene: TRBV29-1; j_gene: TRBJ2-4; abundance: few; d_gene: TRBD1; CDR3aa: CSVEGYGTGVKNIQYF; CDR3nt: TGCAGCGTTGAAGGGTACGGGACAGGGGTCAAAAACATTCAGTACTTC
v_gene: TRBV20-1; j_gene: TRBJ2-1; abundance: NA; d_gene: TRBD2; CDR3aa: CSATGLDSSYNEQFF; CDR3nt: TGCAGTGCTACAGGACTAGATAGCTCCTACAATGAGCAGTTCTTC
v_gene: TRBV5-1; j_gene: TRBJ2-5; abundance: few; d_gene: TRBD1; CDR3aa: CASSFGTGQETQYF; CDR3nt: TGCGCCAGCAGCTTTGGGACAGGACAAGAGACCCAGTACTTC
v_gene: TRBV20-1; j_gene: TRBJ1-2; abundance: few; d_gene: TRBD1; CDR3aa: CSAITSGTGDGYTF; CDR3nt: TGCAGTGCTATTACTTCCGGGACAGGGGATGGCTACACCTTC
v_gene: TRBV18; j_gene: TRBJ2-6; abundance: few; d_gene: NA; CDR3aa: CASSTPGSGANVLTF; CDR3nt: TGTGCCAGCTCGACCCCTGGCTCTGGGGCCAACGTCCTGACTTTC
v_gene: TRBV7-6; j_gene: TRBJ2-5; abundance: NA; d_gene: TRBD2; CDR3aa: CASSLAVGGPGTQYF; CDR3nt: TGTGCCAGCAGCTTAGCTGTGGGAGGGCCCGGGACCCAGTACTTC
v_gene: TRBV4-2; j_gene: TRBJ2-2; abundance: few; d_gene: NA; CDR3aa: CASSQDIGGNTGELFF; CDR3nt: TGTGCCAGCAGCCAAGATATTGGGGGTAACACCGGGGAGCTGTTTTTT
v_gene: TRBV29-1; j_gene: TRBJ2-7; abundance: few; d_gene: NA; CDR3aa: CSVRRGASYEQYF; CDR3nt: TGCAGCGTCCGACGGGGGGCCTCCTACGAGCAGTACTTC
v_gene: TRBV5-1; j_gene: TRBJ2-7; abundance: NA; d_gene: TRBD2; CDR3aa: CASSFTSGVSYEQYF; CDR3nt: TGCGCCAGCAGCTTCACTAGCGGGGTATCCTACGAGCAGTACTTC
v_gene: TRBV20-1; j_gene: TRBJ2-4; abundance: few; d_gene: NA; CDR3aa: CSASFVPPVNIQYF; CDR3nt: TGCAGTGCTAGCTTTGTCCCTCCGGTGAACATTCAGTACTTC
v_gene: TRBV27; j_gene: TRBJ1-1; abundance: few; d_gene: NA; CDR3aa: CASRQGGGNTEAFF; CDR3nt: TGTGCCAGCAGACAAGGGGGGGGAAACACTGAAGCTTTCTTT
v_gene: TRBV29-1; j_gene: TRBJ2-3; abundance: few; d_gene: TRBD2; CDR3aa: CSVRLAGSQGTQYF; CDR3nt: TGCAGCGTCCGACTAGCGGGGTCGCAGGGTACGCAGTATTTT
v_gene: TRBV4-2; j_gene: TRBJ2-3; abundance: few; d_gene: TRBD2; CDR3aa: CASSQERGTSGSRYTDTQYF; CDR3nt: TGTGCCAGCAGCCAAGAAAGGGGGACTAGCGGGAGTCGTTACACAGATACGCAGTATTTT
v_gene: TRBV20-1; j_gene: TRBJ2-7; abundance: few; d_gene: NA; CDR3aa: CSALSLSYEQYF; CDR3nt: TGCAGTGCACTAAGCCTCTCCTACGAGCAGTACTTC
v_gene: TRBV7-9; j_gene: TRBJ1-3; abundance: NA; d_gene: NA; CDR3aa: CASSPPGAESSGNTIYF; CDR3nt: TGTGCCAGCAGCCCCCCAGGGGCGGAAAGCTCTGGAAACACCATATATTTT
v_gene: TRBV6-1; j_gene: TRBJ2-1; abundance: few; d_gene: NA; CDR3aa: CASSLSTAPGEQFF; CDR3nt: TGTGCCAGCAGCCTTTCGACCGCCCCCGGTGAGCAGTTCTTC
v_gene: TRBV24-1; j_gene: TRBJ1-2; abundance: few; d_gene: NA; CDR3aa: CATSDSRVPFYGYTF; CDR3nt: TGTGCCACCAGTGATTCCAGGGTCCCTTTCTATGGCTACACCTTC
v_gene: TRBV30; j_gene: TRBJ2-7; abundance: NA; d_gene: TRBD1; CDR3aa: CAWRRSGTGVSYEQYF; CDR3nt: TGTGCCTGGCGCCGCTCCGGGACAGGGGTCTCCTACGAGCAGTACTTC
v_gene: TRBV28; j_gene: TRBJ1-5; abundance: few; d_gene: NA; CDR3aa: CASSGPGRYSNQPQHF; CDR3nt: TGTGCCAGCAGTGGCCCGGGACGGTATAGCAATCAGCCCCAGCATTTT
v_gene: TRBV2; j_gene: TRBJ2-3; abundance: NA; d_gene: NA; CDR3aa: CASRAGMSTDTQYF; CDR3nt: TGTGCCAGCAGGGCAGGGATGAGCACAGATACGCAGTATTTT
v_gene: TRBV29-1; j_gene: TRBJ2-6; abundance: NA; d_gene: TRBD1; CDR3aa: CSVDGTGGSGANVLTF; CDR3nt: TGCAGCGTTGATGGGACAGGGGGCTCCGGGGCCAACGTCCTGACTTTC